One T cell receptor (beta chain) is described in this entry. As yet, its antigen is unknown. The method was immunoSEQ multiplex PCR; TCRdb's version includes in-frame clones alone and lacks a portion of them. The table has tens of thousands of clones, around nine tenths seen once. The data originate from a study of cytotoxic CD8 clonotypes in ibrutinib-treated CLL. Turning to the study itself: Response was recorded as partial in some 24 patients and complete in 2; at median roughly 70 months, 14 remained remitted and about twelve had progressed. The study's findings and limits: There were few public clonotypes, and on treatment they contracted or stayed stable.

The CDR3 extends over 19 amino acids. The germline V gene has CDR1 MDHEN and CDR2 SYDVKM. The V segment lost 6 bases and the J segment 8 bases; nucleotides outside the gene matches: 18. The receptor comes from a human donor with chronic lymphocytic leukemia. This rearrangement joins TRBV28 to TRBJ2-2, with 13 bases lining up with TRBD2. Sequenced material: PBMCs, taken after 12 months of ibrutinib treatment. CDR3 sequence (DNA): TGTGCCAGCAGCCCGGACCCTTGGACTAGCGGGAGATTAGAGGGGGAGCTGTTTTTT. Translated, it gives CASSPDPWTSGRLEGELFF.